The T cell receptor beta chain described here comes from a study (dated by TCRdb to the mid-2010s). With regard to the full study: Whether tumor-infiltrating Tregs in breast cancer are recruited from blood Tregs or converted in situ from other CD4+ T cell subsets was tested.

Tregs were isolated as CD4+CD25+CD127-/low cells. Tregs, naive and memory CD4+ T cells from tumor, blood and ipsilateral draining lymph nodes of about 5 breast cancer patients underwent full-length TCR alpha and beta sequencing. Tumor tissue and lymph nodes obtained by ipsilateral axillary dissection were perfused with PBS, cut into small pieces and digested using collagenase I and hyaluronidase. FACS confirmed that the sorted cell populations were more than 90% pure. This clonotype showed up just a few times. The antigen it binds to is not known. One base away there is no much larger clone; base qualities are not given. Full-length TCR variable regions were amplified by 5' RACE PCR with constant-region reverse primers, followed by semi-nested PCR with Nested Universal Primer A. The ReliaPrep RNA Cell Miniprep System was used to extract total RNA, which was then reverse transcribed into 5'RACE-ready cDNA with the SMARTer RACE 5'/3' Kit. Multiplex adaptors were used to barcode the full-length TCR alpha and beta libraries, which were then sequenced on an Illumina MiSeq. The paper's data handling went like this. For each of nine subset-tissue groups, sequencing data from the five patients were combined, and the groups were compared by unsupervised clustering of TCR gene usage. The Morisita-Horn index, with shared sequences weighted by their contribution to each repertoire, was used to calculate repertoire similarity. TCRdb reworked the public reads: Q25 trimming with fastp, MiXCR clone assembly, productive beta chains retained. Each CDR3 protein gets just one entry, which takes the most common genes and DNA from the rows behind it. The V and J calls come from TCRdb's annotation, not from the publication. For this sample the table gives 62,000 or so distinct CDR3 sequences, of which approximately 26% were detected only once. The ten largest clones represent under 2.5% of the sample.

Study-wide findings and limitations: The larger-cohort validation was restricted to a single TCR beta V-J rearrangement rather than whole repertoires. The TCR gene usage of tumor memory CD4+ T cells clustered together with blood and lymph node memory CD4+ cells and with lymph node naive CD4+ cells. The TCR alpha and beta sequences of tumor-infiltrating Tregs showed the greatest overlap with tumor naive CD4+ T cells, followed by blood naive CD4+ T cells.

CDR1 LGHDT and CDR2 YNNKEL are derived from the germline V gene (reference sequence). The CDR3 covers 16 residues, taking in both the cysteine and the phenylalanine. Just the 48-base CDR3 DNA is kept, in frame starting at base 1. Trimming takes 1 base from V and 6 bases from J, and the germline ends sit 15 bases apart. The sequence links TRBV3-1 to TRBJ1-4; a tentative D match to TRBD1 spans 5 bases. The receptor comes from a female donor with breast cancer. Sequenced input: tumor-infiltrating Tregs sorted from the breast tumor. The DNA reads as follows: TGTGCCAGCAGCCAAGTCGATCGGGGGAGGCATGAAAAACTGTTTTTT. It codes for CASSQVDRGRHEKLFF.